This TCR beta chain emerged from a study of prognosis after radiotherapy for stage I lung cancer. Study context: Some 13 of the patients were found to have newly diagnosed primary stage I lung tumors, and about five were living with oligometastatic NSCLC after surgical resection of the primary tumor. After radiotherapy, distant metastases appeared in a handful of patients at a median of 7 months, and 15 patients showed no significant progression. Study observations and caveats: There were reportedly differences in TRBV and TRBJ gene usage between patients with and without metastases.

Note on this clonotype: Its antigen is still unknown.

Collection of peripheral blood, in a volume of 5 to 6.5 milliliters, was performed at each of two time points. Starting from genomic DNA, TCR beta CDR3 was amplified through two-round multiplex PCR. First-round PCR, the initial amplification, used primers specific to each TRBV and TRBJ gene. One entry per CDR3 protein results from TCRdb running MiXCR on the multiplex PCR reads. The data show tens of thousands of distinct CDR3 sequences, roughly 45% seen once. V lost 4 bases to trimming and J lost 2 bases, with 12 bases between them. The V gene's germline CDR1 is DFQATT and CDR2 SNEGSKA (reference sequence). The CDR3 contains 13 residues.

This specimen consisted of PBMCs, obtained before or after stereotactic body radiation therapy (not recorded which). This sequence joins TRBV20-1 and TRBJ2-7, with TRBD2 as a possible D gene (6 bases). This clonotype was obtained from a donor over 45 with non-small cell lung cancer. The CDR3: CSAMVEGTYEQYF. CDR3 bases: TGCAGTGCTATGGTGGAGGGCACCTACGAGCAGTACTTC.